Below are 3 T cell receptor beta chains sequenced from a single sample in a study of cytomegalovirus exposure and HLA in healthy donors. The PCR ran on 60 Vbeta and 13 Jbeta primers. Generated by immunoSEQ multiplex PCR, the TCRdb table keeps only in-frame clones and is missing some. The table includes 180,000 or so clones, more than 60% detected once. Sequenced sample: PBMCs. These TCRs come from a man aged 18-30 years in good health and CMV-seronegative.

A few counts support this clone. The V gene is TRBV7-2, the J gene TRBJ2-3; D gene ambiguous. Germline assignment: CDR1 SGHTA and CDR2 FQGNSA. V was trimmed by 2 bases and J by 0 bases, leaving 9 bases between them. The CDR3 is 15 amino acids. The DNA for the CDR3 is TGTGCCAGCAGCTTAAATGCGGTTAGCACAGATACGCAGTATTTT. It translates to CASSLNAVSTDTQYF.

The V call is TRBV7-9, the J call TRBJ2-3; 14 nucleotides match TRBD2. V shed 5 bases, J shed 0 bases, and the junction held 10 bases outside the gene matches. Germline CDR1 SEHNR, CDR2 FQNEAQ (reference sequence). The CDR3 consists of 19 residues. Written as DNA, the CDR3 is TGTGCCAGCAGCCCGGGACTAGCGGGAGTTTCTTCCAGCACAGATACGCAGTATTTT. Translating gives CASSPGLAGVSSSTDTQYF.

The genes are TRBV6-5 and TRBJ2-5; D is possibly TRBD2 (5 bases). The CDR3 runs 15 residues. Germline CDR1 MNHEY, CDR2 SVGAGI. Trimming took 5 bases from V and 1 from J, leaving 14 bases between them. CDR3 loop: CASSGRGSPQETQYF. CDR3 in DNA: TGTGCCAGCAGTGGAAGAGGGAGTCCCCAAGAGACCCAGTACTTC.